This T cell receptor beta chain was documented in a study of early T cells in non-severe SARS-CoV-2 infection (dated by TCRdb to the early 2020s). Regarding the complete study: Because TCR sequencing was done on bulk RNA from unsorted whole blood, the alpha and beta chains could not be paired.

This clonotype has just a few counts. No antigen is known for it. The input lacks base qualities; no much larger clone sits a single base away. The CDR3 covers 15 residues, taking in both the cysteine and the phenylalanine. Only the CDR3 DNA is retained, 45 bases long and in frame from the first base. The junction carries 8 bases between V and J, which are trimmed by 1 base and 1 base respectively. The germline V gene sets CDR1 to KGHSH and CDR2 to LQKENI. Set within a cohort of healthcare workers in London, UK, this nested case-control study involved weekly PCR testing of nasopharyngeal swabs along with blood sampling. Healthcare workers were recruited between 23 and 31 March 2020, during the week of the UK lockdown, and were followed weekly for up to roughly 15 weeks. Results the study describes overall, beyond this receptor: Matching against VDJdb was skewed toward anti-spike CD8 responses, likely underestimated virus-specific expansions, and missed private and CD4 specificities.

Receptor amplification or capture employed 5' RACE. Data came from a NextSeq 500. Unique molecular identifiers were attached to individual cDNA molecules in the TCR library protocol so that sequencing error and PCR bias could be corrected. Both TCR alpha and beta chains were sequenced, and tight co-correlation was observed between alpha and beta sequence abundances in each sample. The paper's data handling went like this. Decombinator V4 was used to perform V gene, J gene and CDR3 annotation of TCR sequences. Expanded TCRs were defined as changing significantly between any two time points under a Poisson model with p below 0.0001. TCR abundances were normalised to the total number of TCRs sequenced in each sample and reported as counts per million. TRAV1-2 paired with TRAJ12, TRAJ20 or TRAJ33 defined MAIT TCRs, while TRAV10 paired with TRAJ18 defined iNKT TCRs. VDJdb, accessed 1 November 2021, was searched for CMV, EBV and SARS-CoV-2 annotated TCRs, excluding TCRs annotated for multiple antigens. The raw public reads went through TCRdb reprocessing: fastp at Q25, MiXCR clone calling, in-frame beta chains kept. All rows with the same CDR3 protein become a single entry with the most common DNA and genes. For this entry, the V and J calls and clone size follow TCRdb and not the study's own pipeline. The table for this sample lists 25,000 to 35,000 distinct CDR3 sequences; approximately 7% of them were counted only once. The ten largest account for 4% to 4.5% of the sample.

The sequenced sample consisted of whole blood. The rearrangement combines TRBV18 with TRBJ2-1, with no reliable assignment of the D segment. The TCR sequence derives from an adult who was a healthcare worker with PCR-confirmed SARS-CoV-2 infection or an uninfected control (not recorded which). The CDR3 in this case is CASSPLPYSYNEQFF. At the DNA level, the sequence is TGTGCCAGCTCACCACTGCCCTATTCCTACAATGAGCAGTTCTTC.